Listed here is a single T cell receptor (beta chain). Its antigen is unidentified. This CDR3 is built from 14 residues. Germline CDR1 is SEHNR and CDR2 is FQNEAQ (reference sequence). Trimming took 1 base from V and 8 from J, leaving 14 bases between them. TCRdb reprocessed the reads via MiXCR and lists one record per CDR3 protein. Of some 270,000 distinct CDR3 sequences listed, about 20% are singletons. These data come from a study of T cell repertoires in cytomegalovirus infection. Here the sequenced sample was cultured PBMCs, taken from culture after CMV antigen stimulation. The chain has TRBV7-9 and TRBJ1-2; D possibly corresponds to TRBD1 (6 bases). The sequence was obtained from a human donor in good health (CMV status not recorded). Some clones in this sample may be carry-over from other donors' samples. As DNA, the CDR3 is TGTGCCAGCAGCTTAGGTCAGGGGTTAGGAGGCTACACCTTC. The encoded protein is CASSLGQGLGGYTF.